These 3 T cell receptor beta chains came from one sample sequenced in a study of cytomegalovirus exposure and HLA in healthy donors. The PCR made use of 60 Vbeta and 13 Jbeta primers. TCRdb keeps only in-frame clones here, not all; method: immunoSEQ multiplex PCR. In all, the sample yields 200,000 or so clones. Material for sequencing was PBMCs. These receptors all come from a boy younger than 18 in good health and CMV-seronegative.

The chain carries TRBV7-6 and TRBJ1-6, with 7 positions matching TRBD1. J lost 7 bases, V lost 5 bases, and 8 bases had no gene match. There are 15 residues in the CDR3. Germline V gene data show CDR1 as SGHVS and CDR2 as FNYEAQ. CDR3 amino acids: CASSEGDSRNSPLHF. The CDR3 DNA follows: TGTGCCAGCAGCGAGGGGGACAGTAGGAATTCACCCCTCCACTTT.

The V and J genes are TRBV12-5 and TRBJ2-7; perhaps TRBD2 as D (5 bases). V was pared by 4 bases and J by 0 bases, with 16 bases between. The CDR3 covers 16 residues. CDR1 LGHNT and CDR2 FRNRAP come from the germline V gene. The CDR3 bases are TGTGCTAGTGGTTCTGGAGGATCCAAGGACTCCTACGAGCAGTACTTC. Its protein product is CASGSGGSKDSYEQYF.

This chain uses TRBV7-9 with TRBJ2-6; TRBD2 aligns across 7 bases. The CDR3 loop spans 18 amino acids. CDR1 and CDR2 from the germline V gene are SEHNR and FQNEAQ (reference sequence). The J segment lost 0 bases and the V segment lost 7 bases, leaving 12 bases of the junction unmatched. The CDR3 loop is CASTPMGGSYSGANVLTF. The CDR3 coding sequence is TGTGCCAGCACTCCAATGGGAGGGTCCTACTCTGGGGCCAACGTCCTGACTTTC.